One TCR beta chain is described in this entry. TCRdb's table, derived via immunoSEQ multiplex PCR, lists solely in-frame clones and lacks some. This sample has 290,000 or so clones, with 85% to 90% found just once. The sample comes from a study of blood T cell repertoires in COVID-19. V shed 10 bases, J shed 5 bases, and the junction held 5 bases outside the gene matches. The CDR3 spans 12 residues. Germline CDR1 and CDR2: ENHRY and SYGVKD. The chain combines TRBV10-3 with TRBJ1-1; 9 bases map to TRBD1. This clonotype was obtained from a woman between 18 and 29 years old with acute COVID-19. Sequenced: PBMCs or T cells enriched from blood (not recorded which). Written as DNA, the CDR3 is TGTGCCAGCGGACAGGGGAGGACTGAAGCTTTCTTT. It yields the protein CASGQGRTEAFF.